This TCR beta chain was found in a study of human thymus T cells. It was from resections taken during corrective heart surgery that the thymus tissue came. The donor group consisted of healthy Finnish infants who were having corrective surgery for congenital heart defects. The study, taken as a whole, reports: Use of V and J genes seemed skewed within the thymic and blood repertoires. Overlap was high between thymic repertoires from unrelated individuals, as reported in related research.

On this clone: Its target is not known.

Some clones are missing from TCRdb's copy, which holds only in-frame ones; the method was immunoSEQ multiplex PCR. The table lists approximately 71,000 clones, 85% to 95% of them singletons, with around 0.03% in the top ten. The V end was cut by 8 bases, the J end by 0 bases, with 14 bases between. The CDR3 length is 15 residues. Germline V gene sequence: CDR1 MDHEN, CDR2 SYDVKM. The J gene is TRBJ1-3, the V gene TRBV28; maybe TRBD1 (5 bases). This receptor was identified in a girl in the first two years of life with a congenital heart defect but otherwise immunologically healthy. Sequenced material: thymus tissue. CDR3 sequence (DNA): TGTGCCAGCGGGGGAAGCCTGTCCTCTGGAAACACCATATATTTT. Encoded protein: CASGGSLSSGNTIYF.